The 25 T cell receptor beta chains below all came from one sample that was sequenced in a study of human T cells and chemical hapten exposure. Stated time point: patch test 2, 6 weeks after DPC sensitization. The treatment here: therapeutic diphenylcyclopropenone sensitization with weekly scalp DPC. TCRdb recomputed calls from the RACE reads with MiXCR, one row per CDR3 protein. The sample has over 70,000 distinct CDR3 sequences, 8.5% seen once. This specimen consisted of whole blood, obtained in connection with sensitization to the hapten diphenylcyclopropenone (DPC). The receptors were sampled from a woman aged 45 to 65 with alopecia areata. Some clones in this sample may be carry-over from other donors' samples.

The V gene is TRBV4-3, the J gene TRBJ1-1, with D possibly being TRBD1 (5 bases). This CDR3 spans 14 amino acids. Trimming removed 0 bases at V and 5 bases at J, with 10 bases between. Per germline, CDR1 LGHNA and CDR2 YSLEER. DNA for the CDR3: TGCGCCAGCAGCCAAGATCTTTGGGGGACTGAAGCTTTCTTT. Translated: CASSQDLWGTEAFF.

This clonotype was seen a few times. The J gene is TRBJ2-1, the V gene TRBV5-6, with TRBD2 matching over 7 bases. The CDR3 runs to 14 residues. V was clipped by 2 bases and J by 7 bases; unmatched bases: 6. The germline V gene has CDR1 SGHDT and CDR2 YYEEEE. The chain's CDR3 is CASSLSSGVNEQFF. As DNA, the CDR3 is TGTGCCAGCAGCTTATCCAGCGGGGTAAATGAGCAGTTCTTC.

This clonotype was detected many times. The chain is built from TRBV29-1 and TRBJ1-2; 9 nucleotides agree with TRBD1. The CDR3 spans 12 residues. The germline CDR1 and CDR2 sequences are SQVTM and ANQGSEA. J gave up 8 bases and V 4 bases, and 5 bases lay outside the gene matches. CDR3 amino acids: CSVATGGAGYTF. As DNA, the CDR3 is TGCAGCGTTGCTACAGGGGGCGCAGGCTACACCTTC.

This clonotype was detected only a few times. The genes are TRBV2 and TRBJ2-3; the D gene is possibly TRBD1 (6 bases). V lost 0 bases and J 2 bases, leaving 9 bases between the germline ends. There are 15 residues in the CDR3. Germline values: CDR1 SNHLY, CDR2 FYNNEI. In nucleotides, the CDR3 is TGTGCCAGCAGTGAAGCCGGGGACACCACAGATACGCAGTATTTT. Amino acid sequence: CASSEAGDTTDTQYF.

V and J are TRBV6-2 or TRBV6-3 and TRBJ2-3; 9 nucleotides line up with TRBD2. The CDR3 length is 15 residues. The junction had 6 bases not matched to a gene; V was cut back by 3 bases and J by 5 bases. Germline V gene data show CDR1 as MNHEY and CDR2 as SVGEGT. The CDR3 reads CASSYSGREKDTQYF. CDR3 DNA: TGTGCCAGCAGTTATAGCGGGAGAGAGAAAGATACGCAGTATTTT.

This clonotype has ten or more counts. The chain joins TRBV19 to TRBJ1-6; D gene uncertain. The CDR3 is 12 amino acids. CDR1 is LNHDA, CDR2 SQIVND, per germline (reference sequence). V lost 5 bases and J 8 bases, leaving 7 bases between the germline ends. The CDR3 bases are TGTGCCAGTAGTCGGGCGGATTCACCCCTCCACTTT. This codes for CASSRADSPLHF.

This clonotype was detected ten times or more. DNA for the CDR3: TGTGCCAGCAGCTCCGACGGTGCTGAAGCTTTCTTT. It is translated as CASSSDGAEAFF. The J gene is TRBJ1-1, the V gene TRBV7-9; D is undetermined. Germline values: CDR1 SEHNR, CDR2 FQNEAQ (reference sequence). The CDR3 has 12 residues. Deletions cut 4 bases from V and 6 bases from J, with 9 bases between.

There are a few counts of this clonotype. J is TRBJ2-5 and V is TRBV5-1; D is unresolved. This CDR3 has 14 residues. Germline V lookup: CDR1 SGHRS, CDR2 YFSETQ. The V end lost 1 base, the J end lost 2 bases, and 9 bases lay between the germline ends. CDR3 DNA: TGCGCCAGCAGCTTGATTTCCACTCAAGAGACCCAGTACTTC. Translation gives CASSLISTQETQYF.

This clonotype appeared a few times. At one end, the junction sequence differs from germline, possibly due to a read error. The V gene is TRBV6-1, the J gene TRBJ1-3; 7 nucleotides match TRBD1. Germline assignment: CDR1 MNHNS and CDR2 SASEGT. The CDR3 totals 13 residues. The chain's CDR3 is CASSEAPGQRPNF. As DNA, the CDR3 is TGTGCCAGCAGTGAAGCGCCGGGACAGAGGCCAAATTTT.

This clonotype was counted between two and nine times. The rearrangement uses TRBV6-1 and TRBJ1-1; the D gene is possibly TRBD1 (6 bases). The CDR3 has 15 residues. V shed 4 bases and J shed 0 bases, with 12 bases lying between them. Germline V gives CDR1 MNHNS, CDR2 SASEGT. CDR3 amino acids: CASSAQQGMNTEAFF. CDR3 coding DNA: TGTGCCAGCAGTGCCCAACAGGGCATGAACACTGAAGCTTTCTTT.

The chain links TRBV29-1 to TRBJ2-6, with 9 bases matching TRBD1. Germline V gene sequence: CDR1 SQVTM, CDR2 ANQGSEA. CDR3 size: 16 residues. Unmatched junction bases numbered 5, after V lost 5 bases and J lost 0 bases. Written as DNA, the CDR3 is TGCAGCGTTAGAGGACAGGGGAGCTCTGGGGCCAACGTCCTGACTTTC. It translates to CSVRGQGSSGANVLTF. The full variable domain, with the rest looked up from reference TRBV29-1 and TRBJ2-6, is SAVISQKPSRDICQRGTSLTIQCQVDSQVTMMFWYRQQPGQSLTLIATANQGSEATYESGFVIDKFPISRPNLTFSTLTVSNMSPEDSSIYLCSVRGQGSSGANVLTFGAGSRLTVL.

The V call is TRBV3-1, the J call TRBJ2-7; 10 nucleotides agree with TRBD1. Per germline, CDR1 LGHDT and CDR2 YNNKEL (reference sequence). CDR3 length equals 15 residues. V dropped 4 bases and J dropped 5; count of bases not matched to a gene: 8. The CDR3 loop reads CASSPTGTGVDEQYF. CDR3 nucleotides: TGTGCCAGCAGCCCGACCGGGACAGGGGTCGACGAGCAGTACTTC.

The chain employs TRBV5-1 and TRBJ1-1; D might be TRBD1 (6 bases). This CDR3 region has 14 residues. Per germline, CDR1 SGHRS and CDR2 YFSETQ. Trimming pared 8 bases from V and 3 bases from J, leaving 17 bases between. This chain's CDR3 is CARSPRGGDTEAFF. Here the CDR3 DNA reads TGCGCCAGAAGCCCCAGGGGAGGTGACACTGAAGCTTTCTTT.

This clonotype was observed at least ten times. CDR3 nucleotide sequence: TGTGCCAGCAGCCCCGAGAGGGGGACCACCGAGCAGTACTTC. It encodes CASSPERGTTEQYF. This rearrangement joins TRBV5-5 to TRBJ2-7, with a possible D match to TRBD1 (6 bases). V gave up 4 bases and J gave up 6 bases, with 17 bases separating them. The CDR3 consists of 14 residues. CDR1 is SGHKS, CDR2 YYEKEE, per germline (reference sequence).

The V gene is TRBV4-2, the J gene TRBJ2-7, with TRBD2 identical over 11 bases. V dropped 5 bases and J dropped 0; count of bases not matched to a gene: 6. The CDR3 runs to 16 residues. CDR1 is LGHNA and CDR2 is YNFKEQ in the germline V gene. CDR3 residues: CASSLGLADSSYEQYF. For the CDR3, the DNA is TGTGCCAGCAGCTTGGGACTAGCGGACAGCTCCTACGAGCAGTACTTC.

The CDR3 DNA reads TGTGCCATCAGTGGACAGGGAGGAGGAGCAGATACGCAGTATTTT. It specifies CAISGQGGGADTQYF. This chain connects TRBV10-3 to TRBJ2-3; possible D gene TRBD1, 7 bases. The germline CDR1 and CDR2 sequences are ENHRY and SYGVKD. CDR3 length: 15 amino acids. Trimming took off 4 bases at V and 4 bases at J, with 15 bases between the two ends.

The chain joins TRBV20-1 to TRBJ2-7; D is tentatively TRBD1 or TRBD2 (7 bases each). CDR1 and CDR2 (germline): DFQATT, SNEGSKA (reference sequence). The CDR3 length is 13 residues. V was trimmed by 5 bases and J by 4 bases, leaving 15 bases between them. For the CDR3, the DNA is TGCAGTGCTTGGACCAGGGGGGGATACGAGCAGTACTTC. Amino acids: CSAWTRGGYEQYF.

Only a few counts were recorded for this clonotype. This chain joins TRBV7-3 and TRBJ1-3; D perhaps matches TRBD1 (5 bases). Trimming shortened V by 1 base and J by 0 bases, and 13 bases separated the two germline ends. CDR1 is SGHTA and CDR2 is FQGTGA in the germline V gene. CDR3 length equals 17 residues. The CDR3 here is CASSLRSGPSSGNTIYF. The CDR3 nucleotides read TGTGCCAGCAGCTTAAGATCAGGGCCAAGCTCTGGAAACACCATATATTTT. Full variable domain (rest looked up from reference TRBV7-3 and TRBJ1-3): GAGVSQTPSNKVTEKGKYVELRCDPISGHTALYWYRQSLGQGPEFLIYFQGTGAADDSGLPNDRFFAVRPEGSVSTLKIQRTERGDSAVYLCASSLRSGPSSGNTIYFGEGSWLTVV.

The chain combines TRBV12-3 or TRBV12-4 with TRBJ2-7; 8 bases are shared with TRBD2. Trimming cost V 3 bases and J 7 bases; bases outside gene matches: 11. This CDR3 comprises 15 residues. CDR3 sequence: CASSFLAGIAGEQYF. Here the CDR3 DNA reads TGTGCCAGCAGTTTTTTAGCGGGAATCGCCGGGGAGCAGTACTTC.

This clonotype was counted ten times or more. This sequence joins TRBV6-2 or TRBV6-3 and TRBJ1-1; D is perhaps TRBD1 (5 bases). CDR1 MNHEY and CDR2 SVGEGT come from the germline V gene. The CDR3 has 12 amino acids. V was pared by 5 bases and J by 1 base, with 5 bases between. The CDR3 DNA follows: TGTGCCAGCAGTGGGGGGAACACTGAAGCTTTCTTT. As protein: CASSGGNTEAFF.

Turning to this clonotype: This may be a read error: a much more frequent sequence differs by one nucleotide. This chain links TRBV18 with TRBJ1-5; D not resolved. The CDR3 loop spans 13 amino acids. Germline CDR1 is KGHSH and CDR2 is LQKENI. The CDR3 nucleotides read TGTGCCAGCTCACCAACCAGCAATCAGCACCAGCATTTT. Its translation: CASSPTSNQHQHF.

This clonotype was counted ten times or more. This chain connects TRBV29-1 to TRBJ2-3; D unresolved. From germline, CDR1 is SQVTM and CDR2 ANQGSEA. This CDR3 has 11 residues. The V end lost 3 bases, the J end lost 2 bases, and 3 bases lay between the germline ends. CDR3: CSVDLTDTQYF. The CDR3, as DNA: TGCAGCGTTGACCTCACAGATACGCAGTATTTT.

Written as DNA, the CDR3 is TGTGCCAGTAGTACCGCAGGGGGGCCCTACTCTGGGGCCAACGTCCTGACTTTC. Translation: CASSTAGGPYSGANVLTF. V gene TRBV19 combines with J gene TRBJ2-6; D may be TRBD1 (7 bases). Germline V gene lookup returns CDR1 LNHDA and CDR2 SQIVND (reference sequence). Trimming removed 4 bases at V and 0 bases at J, with 16 bases between. This CDR3 has 18 amino acids.

The V call is TRBV29-1, the J call TRBJ2-3; possibly TRBD1 for D (5 bases). CDR3 length equals 12 residues. V was shortened by 3 bases and J by 5 bases, with 9 bases between the two germline ends. In germline, CDR1 is SQVTM, CDR2 ANQGSEA. The CDR3 sequence is CSVDRAEDTQYF. Here the CDR3 DNA reads TGCAGCGTTGACAGGGCCGAAGATACGCAGTATTTT.

CDR3 region: CSARVSGGATSRTKQFF. DNA of the CDR3: TGCAGTGCTAGAGTTAGCGGGGGGGCCACCTCCCGCACGAAACAGTTCTTC. The gene calls are TRBV20-1 and TRBJ2-1; the match to TRBD2 covers 11 bases. The junction had 18 bases not matched to a gene; V was cut back by 1 base and J by 13 bases. There are 17 residues in the CDR3. Germline-derived CDR1 and CDR2 are DFQATT and SNEGSKA (reference sequence).